A selection of T cell receptor beta chains follows, all from one sample in a study of T cell responses to AZD1222 COVID-19 vaccine. Generated by immunoSEQ multiplex PCR, the TCRdb table keeps only in-frame clones and is missing some. The repertoire holds 170,000 or so clones, with less than 95% as singletons. Sample: peripheral blood, taken on day 0 of AZD1222 vaccination. The origin of the receptors is an adult in good health. CDR3s leave out the opening cysteine and the closing phenylalanine or tryptophan.

V gene,J gene,CDR3 protein
TRBV9,TRBJ2-1,ASSPRTSGGSSYNEQF
TRBV11-3,TRBJ2-1,ASSPSGGSYNEQF
TRBV19,TRBJ2-2,ASSSKRTAGELF
TRBV9,TRBJ1-2,ASMGGPMNNYGYT
TRBV5-1,TRBJ1-4,ASSVSRGRHEKLF
TRBV24-1,TRBJ2-3,ATSDLIDTQY
TRBV2,TRBJ1-2,ASSYSPEGYT
TRBV30,TRBJ1-2,AWSGDSYYGYT
TRBV6-2/TRBV6-3,TRBJ1-1,ASSYPQGQPGAEAF
TRBV12-5,TRBJ1-5,ASGAGTGGQPQH
TRBV19,TRBJ2-7,ASSMGPGYEQY
TRBV5-1,TRBJ1-5,ASSLDGGNQPQH
TRBV6-4,TRBJ2-3,ASSLGTSGGYTDTQY
TRBV9,TRBJ2-3,ASSPRGGRPAGTDTQY
TRBV5-5,TRBJ2-7,ASSLEPGSHEQY